These T cell receptor beta chains were read from a single sample in a study of shared clonotypes between healthy human individuals. Sequencing used immunoSEQ multiplex PCR; TCRdb keeps in-frame clones, though not all of them. Of about 120,000 clones detected, around 65% appear once; the ten largest clones hold over 20%. Source material: memory CD8+ T cells sorted from blood. These TCRs come from a woman aged 25 to 45 in good health. Each CDR3 is given with its conserved first and last residue. D genes are given only for firm matches. Rows give clone size only sometimes, using once, few, many, or a class for an expanded clone.

J: TRBJ2-7; size: NA; V: TRBV30; D: NA; DNA: TGTGCCTGGAGTCTGGGGCCCCTAAGCTACGAGCAGTACTTC; CDR3: CAWSLGPLSYEQYF
J: TRBJ1-1; size: medium-sized; V: TRBV28; D: NA; DNA: TGTGCCAGCAGACCGAAAACGTCCGGGAACACTGAAGCTTTCTTT; CDR3: CASRPKTSGNTEAFF
J: TRBJ1-2; size: few; V: TRBV6-4; D: NA; DNA: TGTGCCAGCAGTGAGGGAGGGAACTATGGCTACACCTTC; CDR3: CASSEGGNYGYTF
J: TRBJ2-1; size: NA; V: TRBV4-1; D: TRBD1; DNA: TGCGCCAGCAGCCAACCGGGACAGGTCCACAATGAGCAGTTCTTC; CDR3: CASSQPGQVHNEQFF
J: TRBJ2-1; size: NA; V: TRBV5-1; D: TRBD2; DNA: TGCGCCAGCAGCTCGGGGACTAGCGGGAGAGGCAATGAGCAGTTCTTC; CDR3: CASSSGTSGRGNEQFF
J: TRBJ2-7; size: few; V: TRBV28; D: NA; DNA: TGTGCCAGCAGTTTGTCAGTAAGCTCCTACGAGCAGTACTTC; CDR3: CASSLSVSSYEQYF
J: TRBJ2-7; size: NA; V: TRBV2; D: NA; DNA: TGTGCCAGCAGCTTTTTCGGGGGGCTGGGATACGAGCAGTACTTC; CDR3: CASSFFGGLGYEQYF
J: TRBJ2-4; size: few; V: TRBV7-8; D: TRBD2; DNA: TGTGCCAGCACCCCGGGAGGATACGCCAAAAACATTCAGTACTTC; CDR3: CASTPGGYAKNIQYF
J: TRBJ2-1; size: once; V: TRBV6-6; D: NA; DNA: TGTGCCAGCAGTTACTCCTTTAATGACAATGAGCAGTTCTTC; CDR3: CASSYSFNDNEQFF
J: TRBJ2-7; size: NA; V: TRBV6-6; D: TRBD1; DNA: TGTGCCAGCAGTTATTCCGGGACAGGGACTTACGAGCAGTACTTC; CDR3: CASSYSGTGTYEQYF
J: TRBJ2-7; size: NA; V: TRBV7-3; D: NA; DNA: TGTGCCAGCAGCTTACGATCACACGAGCAGTACTTC; CDR3: CASSLRSHEQYF
J: TRBJ2-1; size: many; V: TRBV7-9; D: TRBD2; DNA: TGTGCCAGCAGCCCCCGGGGCGGGAGCGCCTACAATGAGCAGTTCTTC; CDR3: CASSPRGGSAYNEQFF
J: TRBJ2-7; size: once; V: TRBV7-9; D: NA; DNA: TGTGCCAGCAGCTTAGGGAAGGGCGCCGAGCAGTACTTC; CDR3: CASSLGKGAEQYF
J: TRBJ2-1; size: NA; V: TRBV27; D: NA; DNA: TGTGCCAGCTCGGGACTCTTCAATGAGCAGTTCTTC; CDR3: CASSGLFNEQFF
J: TRBJ2-5; size: few; V: TRBV7-6; D: NA; DNA: TGTGCCAGCAGCCCTATGACTGAACAAGAGACCCAGTACTTC; CDR3: CASSPMTEQETQYF
J: TRBJ2-7; size: NA; V: TRBV7-2; D: TRBD1; DNA: TGTGCCAGCAGCTCCCTTTCGGACAGGGCCCACGAATACACCTACGAGCAGTACTTC; CDR3: CASSSLSDRAHEYTYEQYF
J: TRBJ1-4; size: few; V: TRBV7-8; D: NA; DNA: TGTGCCAGCAGCTTATTTGGGCCAGATAATGAAAAACTGTTTTTT; CDR3: CASSLFGPDNEKLFF
J: TRBJ1-4; size: NA; V: TRBV27; D: NA; DNA: TGTGCCAGCAGCCCTTCGCCCGGGGGGGCAGGAAATGAAAAACTGTTTTTT; CDR3: CASSPSPGGAGNEKLFF
J: TRBJ1-5; size: NA; V: TRBV6-1; D: NA; DNA: TGTGCCAGCAAGGTCAGCCAACTTAGCAATCAGCCCCAGCATTTT; CDR3: CASKVSQLSNQPQHF
J: TRBJ2-4; size: many; V: TRBV6-1; D: NA; DNA: TGTGCCAGCAGTGCAGTGGCCAGTCTAGCCAAAAACATTCAGTACTTC; CDR3: CASSAVASLAKNIQYF
J: TRBJ2-7; size: NA; V: TRBV6-1; D: NA; DNA: TGTGCCAGCAGTGGGACTGGATACGAGCAGTACTTC; CDR3: CASSGTGYEQYF
J: TRBJ2-3; size: NA; V: TRBV5-1; D: TRBD2; DNA: TGCGCCACGCAGGGCGGGAGTTATACAGATACGCAGTATTTT; CDR3: CATQGGSYTDTQYF
J: TRBJ2-7; size: NA; V: TRBV2; D: TRBD2; DNA: TGTGCCAGCAGAACTAGCGGGAGCTCCTACGAGCAGTACTTC; CDR3: CASRTSGSSYEQYF
J: TRBJ2-3; size: NA; V: TRBV27; D: TRBD2; DNA: TGTGCCAGCAGTTTAGAAGCGGGAGATTTAGATACGCAGTATTTT; CDR3: CASSLEAGDLDTQYF
J: TRBJ2-1; size: NA; V: TRBV4-2; D: NA; DNA: TGTGCCAGCAGCCAAGTTCAGGACAATGAGCAGTTCTTC; CDR3: CASSQVQDNEQFF
J: TRBJ2-6; size: NA; V: TRBV4-1; D: TRBD2; DNA: TGCGCCAGCAGCCAAGAAGTGGGGCGGCTAGCGGTCTCTGGGGCCAACGTCCTGACTTTC; CDR3: CASSQEVGRLAVSGANVLTF
J: TRBJ2-5; size: NA; V: TRBV27; D: TRBD1; DNA: TGTGCCAGCAGTACCCGGGACAGGCAAGAGACCCAGTACTTC; CDR3: CASSTRDRQETQYF
J: TRBJ1-5; size: NA; V: TRBV6-6; D: NA; DNA: TGTGCCAGCAGTTACGCGGACAGACTTAGCAATCAGCCCCAGCATTTT; CDR3: CASSYADRLSNQPQHF
J: TRBJ2-2; size: NA; V: TRBV25-1; D: NA; DNA: TGTGCCAGCAGTGCGGACCGGGAGCTGTTTTTT; CDR3: CASSADRELFF
J: TRBJ2-3; size: NA; V: TRBV5-1; D: NA; DNA: TGCGCCAGCAGCTTTACGGAAACGTATAGCACAGATACGCAGTATTTT; CDR3: CASSFTETYSTDTQYF
J: TRBJ2-6; size: many; V: TRBV19; D: TRBD1; DNA: TGTGCCAGTAGTATAGGACAGGGTGAAGCTGGGGCCAACGTCCTGACTTTC; CDR3: CASSIGQGEAGANVLTF
J: TRBJ2-7; size: NA; V: TRBV11-2; D: TRBD1; DNA: TGTGCCAGCAGCTTAACAGGGGCGGGCGAGCAGTACTTC; CDR3: CASSLTGAGEQYF
J: TRBJ2-3; size: few; V: TRBV10-3; D: NA; DNA: TGTGCCATCAGTGAATCCTCAGCCCCCGATACGCAGTATTTT; CDR3: CAISESSAPDTQYF
J: TRBJ2-1; size: NA; V: TRBV4-1; D: NA; DNA: TGCGCCAGCAGCCAAGATAGGGCTAGCGCATACAATGAGCAGTTCTTC; CDR3: CASSQDRASAYNEQFF
J: TRBJ2-2; size: NA; V: TRBV7-2; D: NA; DNA: TGTGCCAGCAGCCGACGGTTCGCGAACACCGGGGAGCTGTTTTTT; CDR3: CASSRRFANTGELFF
J: TRBJ1-1; size: NA; V: TRBV19; D: NA; DNA: TGTGCCAGTAGTATCGAGGGGTTGAACACTGAAGCTTTCTTT; CDR3: CASSIEGLNTEAFF
J: TRBJ1-1; size: once; V: TRBV19; D: TRBD1; DNA: TGTGCCAGTAGTATAGCCACAGGACAGGGGGTGAACACTGAAGCTTTCTTT; CDR3: CASSIATGQGVNTEAFF
J: TRBJ2-7; size: NA; V: TRBV25-1; D: NA; DNA: TGTGCCAGCAGTGATACAGGGCGGAGAGACGAGCAGTACTTC; CDR3: CASSDTGRRDEQYF
J: TRBJ2-2; size: many; V: TRBV18; D: NA; DNA: TGTGCCAGCTCACCCATGGACAGCGGGGCCGGGGAGCTGTTTTTT; CDR3: CASSPMDSGAGELFF
J: TRBJ1-1; size: NA; V: TRBV6-1; D: NA; DNA: TGTGCCAGCAGTGAAAAGGAGAACACTGAAGCTTTCTTT; CDR3: CASSEKENTEAFF
J: TRBJ2-7; size: NA; V: TRBV29-1; D: NA; DNA: TGCAGCGTTGAAACAGGGAACAGGGCCTCCTACGAGCAGTACTTC; CDR3: CSVETGNRASYEQYF
J: TRBJ2-7; size: NA; V: TRBV11-2; D: NA; DNA: TGTGCCAGCAGCTTGGGGGCGGGGACCTACGAGCAGTACTTC; CDR3: CASSLGAGTYEQYF
J: TRBJ2-7; size: NA; V: TRBV10-3; D: NA; DNA: TGTGCCATCAGTGAGAACGGAGGGTCCTACGAGCAGTACTTC; CDR3: CAISENGGSYEQYF
J: TRBJ1-1; size: NA; V: TRBV6-1; D: NA; DNA: TGTGCCACCATGTGTTGTGGGGGTTTCGGTGAAGCTTTCTTT; CDR3: CATMCCGGFGEAFF